Below, one TCR beta chain is given with its context. This receptor's antigen is unknown. At one end, the junction sequence differs from germline, possibly due to a read error. The sample comes from a study of cytomegalovirus exposure and HLA in healthy donors (dated by TCRdb to 2017 to 2019). About the full investigation: According to a later analysis, the 100 to 150 validation repertoires were produced on the same platform as the 700 or so repertoires of the first cohort. To predict cytomegalovirus infection status, the study brought together high-throughput TCR immunosequencing, statistical association of individual TCRs with disease status, and machine learning. The study was designed to test whether signatures of past pathogen exposure could be identified by cataloging public T cell receptors. Besides the first cohort of some 670 subjects, a separate validation cohort made up of over 100 different subjects was used. What the authors observed across the whole study: A later analysis found that TCRs clustered in the first cohort also tended to co-occur in the roughly 110 validation repertoires, with 94% of cluster scores above 0. A later analysis had no HLA typing for the validation cohort, so co-occurrence there was scored across all 130 or so repertoires. In both the original and validation cohorts, the classifier was reported to diagnose cytomegalovirus status with high specificity and sensitivity. A total of around 150 TCR beta chains were listed by the study as associated with cytomegalovirus. The authors suggested that the approach could potentially be generalized to other disease states and immunological phenotypes. In vitro tests confirmed that a few of the cytomegalovirus-associated TCR beta chains recognize cytomegalovirus antigens. Most TCR sequences were observed very rarely across donors, whereas some public TCRs were present in many individuals.

The donors were included in the validation cohort of 120 subjects, a group kept apart from the 666-subject first cohort. The germline V gene encodes CDR1 SGHKS and CDR2 YYEKEE (reference sequence). The CDR3 numbers 11 residues from cysteine through phenylalanine. Only the CDR3 DNA stays, 33 bases, in frame from base 1. Receptor libraries were prepared by the immunoSEQ multiplex PCR assay. For the original study's pipeline: A statistical classification framework was built for diagnosing cytomegalovirus status from the catalog of TCR beta chain sequences. In TCRdb, the immuneACCESS table is reduced to in-frame sequences with V and J assigned. These tables do not hold every clone; where another copy was compared, an unresolved V gene accounts for under half, and the others remain unexplained. V, J and clone size are taken as reported in that table, and D and trimming were inferred from the DNA itself. Present in this sample are tens of thousands of clones, approximately 94% of which were seen just once. The top ten constitute 0.5% to 0.75% of the sample.

The specimen sequenced was PBMCs. This receptor was obtained from a woman under 30 in good health and CMV-seronegative. The chain employs TRBV5-5 and TRBJ1-1; the D gene cannot be resolved reliably. The DNA sequence is given as TGTGCCAGCAGCTTGGGCCTTGATTTACTTTTT. This translates into CASSLGLDLLF. The CDR3, completed at both ends by the reference TRBV5-5 and TRBJ1-1 genes, gives the full variable domain DAGVTQSPTHLIKTRGQQVTLRCSPISGHKSVSWYQQVLGQGPQFIFQYYEKEERGRGNFPDRFSARQFPNYSSELNVNALLLGDSALYLCASSLGLDLLFGQGTRLTVV.